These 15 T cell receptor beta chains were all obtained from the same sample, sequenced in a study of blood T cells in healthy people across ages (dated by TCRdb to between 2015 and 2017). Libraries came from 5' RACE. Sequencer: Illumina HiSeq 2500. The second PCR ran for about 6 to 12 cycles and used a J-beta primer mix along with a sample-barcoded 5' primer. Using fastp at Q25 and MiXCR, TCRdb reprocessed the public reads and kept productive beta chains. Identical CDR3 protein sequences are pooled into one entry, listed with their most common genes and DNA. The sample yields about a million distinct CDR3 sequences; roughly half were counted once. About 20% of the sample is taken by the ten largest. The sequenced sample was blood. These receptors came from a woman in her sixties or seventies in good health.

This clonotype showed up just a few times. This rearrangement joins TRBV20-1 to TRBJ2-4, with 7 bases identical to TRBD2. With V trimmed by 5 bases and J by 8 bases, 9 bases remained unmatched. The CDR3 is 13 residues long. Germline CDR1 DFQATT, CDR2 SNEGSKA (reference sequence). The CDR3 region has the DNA TGCAGTGCTGGGGCCTTCGGGAGGCACATTCAGTACTTC. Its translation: CSAGAFGRHIQYF.

CDR3 in DNA: TGCAGTGCTAGAGGGGGTGTTGCCTACGAGCAGTACTTC. Translating it yields CSARGGVAYEQYF. The chain is built from TRBV20-1 and TRBJ2-7; D unclear. The CDR3 contains 13 residues. V was clipped by 1 base and J by 2 bases, with 9 bases between them. Germline CDR1 reads DFQATT; CDR2 reads SNEGSKA (reference sequence).

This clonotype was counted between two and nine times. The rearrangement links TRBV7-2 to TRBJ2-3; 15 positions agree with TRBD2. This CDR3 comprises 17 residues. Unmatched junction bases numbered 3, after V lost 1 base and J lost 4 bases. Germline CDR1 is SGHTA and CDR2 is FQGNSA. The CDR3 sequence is CASSLGTSGRAADTQYF. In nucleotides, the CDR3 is TGTGCCAGCAGCTTAGGGACTAGCGGGAGGGCCGCAGATACGCAGTATTTT.

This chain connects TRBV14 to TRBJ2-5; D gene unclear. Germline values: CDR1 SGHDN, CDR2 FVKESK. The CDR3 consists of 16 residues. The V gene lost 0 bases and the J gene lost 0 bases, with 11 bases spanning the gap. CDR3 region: CASSQDSAGHQETQYF. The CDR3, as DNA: TGTGCCAGCAGCCAAGACTCGGCAGGACACCAAGAGACCCAGTACTTC.

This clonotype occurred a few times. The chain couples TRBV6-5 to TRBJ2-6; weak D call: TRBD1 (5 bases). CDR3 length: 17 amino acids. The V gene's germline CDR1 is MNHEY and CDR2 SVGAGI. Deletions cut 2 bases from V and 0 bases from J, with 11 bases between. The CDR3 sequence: CASSYGAANSGANVLTF. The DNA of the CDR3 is TGTGCCAGCAGTTACGGGGCAGCCAACTCTGGGGCCAACGTCCTGACTTTC.

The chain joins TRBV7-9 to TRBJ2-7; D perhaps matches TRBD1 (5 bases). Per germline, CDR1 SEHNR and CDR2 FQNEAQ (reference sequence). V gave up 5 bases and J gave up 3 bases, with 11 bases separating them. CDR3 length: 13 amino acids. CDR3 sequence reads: CASSRRQFYEQYF. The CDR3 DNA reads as TGTGCCAGCAGCCGAAGACAGTTCTACGAGCAGTACTTC.

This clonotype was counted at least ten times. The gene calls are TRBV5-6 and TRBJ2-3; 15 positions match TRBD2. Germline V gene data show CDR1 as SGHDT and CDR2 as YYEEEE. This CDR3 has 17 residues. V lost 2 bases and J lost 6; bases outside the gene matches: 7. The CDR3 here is CASSFGLAGGSGDTQYF. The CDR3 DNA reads TGTGCCAGCAGCTTCGGACTAGCGGGAGGGTCGGGGGATACGCAGTATTTT.

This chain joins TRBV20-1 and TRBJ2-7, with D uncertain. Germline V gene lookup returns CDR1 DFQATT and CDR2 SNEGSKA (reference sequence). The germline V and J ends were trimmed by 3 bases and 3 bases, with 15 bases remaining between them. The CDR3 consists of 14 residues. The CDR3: CSASGLGNNYEQYF. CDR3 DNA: TGCAGTGCTAGTGGGTTGGGTAACAACTACGAGCAGTACTTC.

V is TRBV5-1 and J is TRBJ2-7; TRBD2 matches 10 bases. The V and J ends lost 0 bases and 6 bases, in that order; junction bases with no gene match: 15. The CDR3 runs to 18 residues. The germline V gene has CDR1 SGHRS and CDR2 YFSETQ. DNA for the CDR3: TGCGCCAGCAGCTTGGCCGATTCGGGACGAGCGGGAGGGCGCGAGCAGTACTTC. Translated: CASSLADSGRAGGREQYF.

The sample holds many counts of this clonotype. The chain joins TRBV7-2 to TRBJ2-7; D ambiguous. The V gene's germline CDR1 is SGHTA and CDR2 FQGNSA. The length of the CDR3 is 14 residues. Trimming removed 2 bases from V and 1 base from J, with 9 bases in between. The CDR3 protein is CASSLQFGSYEQYF. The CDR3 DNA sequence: TGTGCCAGCAGCTTACAGTTCGGGTCCTACGAGCAGTACTTC. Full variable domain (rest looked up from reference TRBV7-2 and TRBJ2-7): GAGVSQSPSNKVTEKGKDVELRCDPISGHTALYWYRQSLGQGLEFLIYFQGNSAPDKSGLPSDRFSAERTGGSVSTLTIQRTQQEDSAVYLCASSLQFGSYEQYFGPGTRLTVT.

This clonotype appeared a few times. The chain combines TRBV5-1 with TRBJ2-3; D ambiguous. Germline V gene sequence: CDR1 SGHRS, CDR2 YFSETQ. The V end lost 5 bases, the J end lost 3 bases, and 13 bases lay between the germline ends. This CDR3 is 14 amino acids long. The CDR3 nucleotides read TGCGCCAGCAGGCCCGCACCGGCAACAGATACGCAGTATTTT. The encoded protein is CASRPAPATDTQYF.

For the CDR3, the DNA is TGTGCCACCAGCAGAGATCGAGGGGGTGGGGCCAACGTCCTGACTTTC. Its protein is CATSRDRGGGANVLTF. This chain joins TRBV15 and TRBJ2-6, with a possible D match to TRBD1 (6 bases). V was trimmed by 0 bases and J by 3 bases, leaving 9 bases between them. The CDR3 extends over 16 amino acids. Per the germline V gene, CDR1 is LNHNV and CDR2 is YYDKDF (reference sequence).

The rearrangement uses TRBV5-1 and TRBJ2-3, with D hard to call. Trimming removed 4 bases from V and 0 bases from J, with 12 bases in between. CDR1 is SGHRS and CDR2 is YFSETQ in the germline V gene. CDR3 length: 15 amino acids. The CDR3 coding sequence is TGCGCCAGCAGCCCAGTTGCATCAAGCACAGATACGCAGTATTTT. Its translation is CASSPVASSTDTQYF.

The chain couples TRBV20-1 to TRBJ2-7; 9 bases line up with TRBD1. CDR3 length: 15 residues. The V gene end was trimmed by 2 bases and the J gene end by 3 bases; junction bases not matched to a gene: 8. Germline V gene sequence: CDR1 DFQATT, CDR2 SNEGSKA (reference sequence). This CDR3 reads CSARPPGQGSYEQYF. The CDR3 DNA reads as TGCAGTGCTAGACCCCCGGGACAGGGAAGCTACGAGCAGTACTTC.

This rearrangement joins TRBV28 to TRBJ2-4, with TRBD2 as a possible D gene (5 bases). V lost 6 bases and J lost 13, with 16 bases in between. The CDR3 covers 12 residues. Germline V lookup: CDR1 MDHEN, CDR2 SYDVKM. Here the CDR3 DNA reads TGTGCCAGCAGCCGACATCTAAGAGGGCAGTACTTC. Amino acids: CASSRHLRGQYF.